The 7 T cell receptor beta chains presented below share a single source sample, sequenced in a study of vaccination and CD4 T cells after COVID-19. These TCRs are of unknown antigen specificity. The treatment denotes: roughly 10-day PBMC culture with coronavirus spike peptide pools or control peptides (ViraFEST assay). Cultured CD4+ T cell DNA was sequenced using the Oncomine TCR Beta short-read assay. From the PCR reads, TCRdb called clonotypes with MiXCR, one entry per CDR3 protein. This repertoire shows about 19,000 distinct CDR3 sequences, around 45% found once; its top ten account for 7.2%. Sequences were derived from CD4+ T cells from blood, cultured in vitro, sampled after SARS-CoV-2 vaccination. These receptor sequences come from a human donor who had recovered from COVID-19.

A few counts support this clonotype. The chain combines TRBV20-1 with TRBJ2-7; TRBD1 might be the D (5 bases). V was pared by 7 bases and J by 3 bases, with 19 bases between. This CDR3 comprises 14 residues. The germline gives CDR1 DFQATT, CDR2 SNEGSKA (reference sequence). For the CDR3, the DNA is TGCAGTGGCGAGGTCCAGGGTCGCCTCTACGAGCAGTACTTC. It codes for CSGEVQGRLYEQYF.

V gene TRBV2 combines with J gene TRBJ2-5; a weak D match, TRBD2 (6 bases). V shed 10 bases and J shed 5 bases, with 17 bases lying between them. This CDR3 is 13 amino acids long. The germline CDR1 and CDR2 sequences are SNHLY and FYNNEI. Written as DNA, the CDR3 is TGTGCCAACGCACGGGACTTTGGGGAGACCCAGTACTTC. This translates into CANARDFGETQYF.

This clonotype appeared a few times. The chain combines TRBV20-1 with TRBJ1-5; 9 bases align to TRBD1. The ends lost 1 base at V and 0 bases at J; junction bases unmatched: 10. The CDR3 has 18 amino acids. Per the germline V gene, CDR1 is DFQATT and CDR2 is SNEGSKA (reference sequence). The CDR3: CSARATGTGSYSNQPQHF. CDR3 nucleotides: TGCAGTGCTAGAGCCACCGGGACAGGGTCATATAGCAATCAGCCCCAGCATTTT.

This clonotype was seen only a few times. This chain links TRBV7-3 with TRBJ1-2; no clear D. Germline V gene sequence: CDR1 SGHTA, CDR2 FQGTGA. The CDR3 totals 13 residues. Trimming pared 5 bases from V and 4 bases from J, leaving 11 bases between. This CDR3 reads CASSRAGAYGYTF. CDR3 DNA: TGTGCCAGCAGCCGGGCCGGAGCCTATGGCTACACCTTC. The full variable domain, rest sourced from reference TRBV7-3 and TRBJ1-2, is GAGVSQTPSNKVTEKGKYVELRCDPISGHTALYWYRQSLGQGPEFLIYFQGTGAADDSGLPNDRFFAVRPEGSVSTLKIQRTERGDSAVYLCASSRAGAYGYTFGSGTRLTVV.

There are a few counts of this clonotype. V and J are TRBV15 and TRBJ1-1; D gene uncertain. V dropped 0 bases and J dropped 7 bases, with 9 bases sitting between them. This CDR3 region has 13 residues. Germline CDR1 reads LNHNV; CDR2 reads YYDKDF (reference sequence). This chain's CDR3 is CATSREGPGEAFF. CDR3 in DNA: TGTGCCACCAGCAGAGAAGGCCCAGGTGAAGCTTTCTTT.

The V and J genes are TRBV28 and TRBJ1-1, with no clear D. Trimming pared 9 bases from V and 0 bases from J, leaving 20 bases between. From germline, CDR1 is MDHEN and CDR2 SYDVKM. The CDR3 is 16 amino acids. CDR3 protein: CASTKVGILLNTEAFF. The DNA for the CDR3 is TGTGCCAGTACGAAAGTGGGGATTTTACTGAACACTGAAGCTTTCTTT.

The chain couples TRBV6-2 or TRBV6-3 to TRBJ1-6; D remains unclear. Trimming took 2 bases from V and 7 from J, leaving 9 bases between them. Germline CDR1 MNHEY, CDR2 SVGEGT. The CDR3 loop spans 14 amino acids. CDR3 amino acids: CASSYGVGNSPLHF. For the CDR3, the DNA is TGTGCCAGCAGTTACGGGGTAGGGAATTCACCCCTCCACTTT.